This T cell receptor (beta chain) is from a study of molecular identifiers for immune sequencing clone quantification. The overall study: Replicate RNA from roughly 21,000 or 96,000 naive CD8 T cells formed five aliquots; four were sequenced. Overall study results and limits: Even with some 1 million naive cells present, spiked Jurkat TCR RNA from one cell was reportedly detectable. Among effectors, clones above 20 RNA copies held over 97% of molecules; among naive cells, under 1%. Barcode-sharing identical TCR molecules could underestimate highly expanded clone sizes.

TCRdb reprocessed the PCR reads with MiXCR, giving one entry per CDR3 protein. Among 300,000 to 400,000 distinct CDR3 sequences listed, about a fifth were seen once. CDR1 is SGDLS and CDR2 is YYNGEE in the germline V gene. Trimming pared 0 bases from V and 5 bases from J, leaving 8 bases between. This CDR3 comprises 13 residues. This clonotype was counted at least ten times. Its antigen is as yet unknown. This chain joins TRBV9 and TRBJ1-1; no firm D call. The sequence derives from a human donor in good health. Some libraries in this study had Jurkat cell RNA spiked in. The specimen sequenced was naive CD8+ T cells from blood, with Jurkat cell RNA spiked in. Subset reported: FACS-sorted CD8+CD4-CCR7+CD45RA+ naive T cells. The chain's CDR3 is CASSVGVGTEAFF. CDR3 in DNA: TGTGCCAGCAGCGTAGGGGTTGGAACTGAAGCTTTCTTT.